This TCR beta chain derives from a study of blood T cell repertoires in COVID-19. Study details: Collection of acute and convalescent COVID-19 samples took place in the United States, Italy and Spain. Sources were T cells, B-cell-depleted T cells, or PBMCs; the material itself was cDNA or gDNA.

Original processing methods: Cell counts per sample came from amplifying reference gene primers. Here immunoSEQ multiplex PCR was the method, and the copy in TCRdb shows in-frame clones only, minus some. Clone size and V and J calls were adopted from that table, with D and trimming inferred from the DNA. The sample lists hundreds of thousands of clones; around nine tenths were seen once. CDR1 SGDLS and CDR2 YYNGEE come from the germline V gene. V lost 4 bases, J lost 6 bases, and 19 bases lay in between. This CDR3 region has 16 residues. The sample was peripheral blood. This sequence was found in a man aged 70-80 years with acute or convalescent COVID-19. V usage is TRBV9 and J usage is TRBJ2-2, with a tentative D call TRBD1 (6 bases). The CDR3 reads CASSPLGGGAAGELFF. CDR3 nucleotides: TGTGCCAGCAGCCCACTAGGGGGTGGGGCCGCCGGGGAGCTGTTTTTT.